This T cell receptor (beta chain) emerged from a study of T cell clonality in common variable immunodeficiency. Between the trimmed V and J ends, which lost 0 bases and 3 bases, there was a span of 13 bases. CDR3 length equals 15 residues. CDR1 and CDR2 from the germline V gene are SGHRS and YFSETQ. Equal genomic DNA amounts from CVID and control samples were sequenced. The table came from immunoSEQ multiplex PCR; TCRdb's copy has only in-frame clones and leaves some out. The sample holds some 38,000 clones, and no clone turns up only once. This clone was observed at least ten times. What it binds is not known. The read stops 3 residues short of the end of the CDR3; the missing end is completed from the germline J gene. Points from the study as a whole: CVID patient heterogeneity limited repertoire-clinical complication correlations. CVID subjects shared fewer TCRbeta clones than healthy controls did. Common variable immunodeficiency TCR beta sequences reportedly had fewer deletions and N-nucleotide insertions.

This TCR derives from a person between 18 and 75 years old in good health. What was sequenced was peripheral blood mononuclear cells. This chain links TRBV5-1 with TRBJ2-7, with a tentative D call TRBD2 (6 bases). The CDR3 region is CASSLAGADLYEQYF. The sequenced part of the CDR3 DNA is TGCGCCAGCAGCTTGGCGGGAGCGGACCTCTACGAG. The whole variable domain, filled in from reference TRBV5-1 and TRBJ2-7, reads KAGVTQTPRYLIKTRGQQVTLSCSPISGHRSVSWYQQTPGQGLQFLFEYFSETQRNKGNFPGRFSGRQFSNSRSEMNVSTLELGDSALYLCASSLAGADLYEQYFGPGTRLTVT.